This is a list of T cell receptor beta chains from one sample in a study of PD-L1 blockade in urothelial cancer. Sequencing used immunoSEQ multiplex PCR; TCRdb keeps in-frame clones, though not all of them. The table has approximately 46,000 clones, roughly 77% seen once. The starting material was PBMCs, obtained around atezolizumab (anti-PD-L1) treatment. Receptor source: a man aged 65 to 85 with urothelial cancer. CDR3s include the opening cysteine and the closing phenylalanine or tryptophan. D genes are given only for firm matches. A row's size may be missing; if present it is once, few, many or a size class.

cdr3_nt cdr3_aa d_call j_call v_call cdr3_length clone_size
TGTGCCAGCAGCTTCGGGACAGTCAGTTATGATGGCTACACCTTC CASSFGTVSYDGYTF TRBD1 TRBJ1-2 TRBV7-9 15 -
TGTGCCAGCAGCCGGACAGGGGGCGGGTATGGCTACACCTTC CASSRTGGGYGYTF TRBD1 TRBJ1-2 TRBV14 14 -
TGTGCCAGCAGCGCCACGGCGGGTGACGAGCAGTTCTTC CASSATAGDEQFF - TRBJ2-1 TRBV9 13 once
TGCGCCAGCAGTGACTTGGCTAGCCGTTCCTACAATGAGCAGTTCTTC CASSDLASRSYNEQFF - TRBJ2-1 TRBV10-2 16 -
TGTGCCAGCAGCTCCTCGACTAGCGGGTATTACAATGAGCAGTTCTTC CASSSSTSGYYNEQFF TRBD2 TRBJ2-1 TRBV7-9 16 -
TGTGCCAGCAGTGAGCGGTCTAGCGGGAGCAAAGAGACCCAGTACTTC CASSERSSGSKETQYF TRBD2 TRBJ2-5 TRBV6-4 16 -
TGTGCCAGCAGTACCAACGGGGGGCGCATAGGTCAACCCTACGAGCAGTACTTC CASSTNGGRIGQPYEQYF - TRBJ2-7 TRBV21-1 18 -
TGTGTCAGAAGCTTATGGAGAGGTTGGTGCGACACTGAAGCTTTCTTT CVRSLWRGWCDTEAFF - TRBJ1-1 TRBV7-5 16 -
TGTGCCAGCAGCTTGGACCGAGCGGGAAACACCATATATTTT CASSLDRAGNTIYF - TRBJ1-3 TRBV5-6 14 -
TGTGCCAGCAGTTACGAGGACAGCTACGAGCAGTACTTC CASSYEDSYEQYF - TRBJ2-7 TRBV6-6 13 -
TGTGCCAGCAGCTCCGGTCTGGGTCTAGGCAATGAGCAGTTCTTC CASSSGLGLGNEQFF - TRBJ2-1 TRBV11-2 15 -
TGTGCCAGCAGCCCGGGACAGGGGGAGGACACCTTC CASSPGQGEDTF - TRBJ1-2 TRBV21-1 12 -
TGTGCCAGCAGCTCCTCCGGGGGTGAGCAGTTCTTC CASSSSGGEQFF - TRBJ2-1 TRBV11-3 12 -
TGTGCCAGCAGCTTAGCGGCGGGAGAGGTGAATACGCAGTATTTT CASSLAAGEVNTQYF TRBD2 TRBJ2-3 TRBV7-2 15 -
TGTGCTAGTGGTCCACAGGGTTCTGGGGGCACAGATACGCAGTATTTT CASGPQGSGGTDTQYF - TRBJ2-3 TRBV12-5 16 once
TGTGCCAGTAGTTCAGGGACTAGCGGGAGACTTCAGTTCTTC CASSSGTSGRLQFF TRBD2 TRBJ2-1 TRBV19 14 -